This section outlines one T cell receptor beta chain sequence together with its context. The antigen it recognizes is unknown. Base qualities are not at hand, and no much larger clone is one base apart. The V end gives up 5 bases and the J end 2 bases, leaving 7 bases in the junction not matched to a gene. The CDR3 covers 16 residues, taking in both the cysteine and the phenylalanine. The only DNA kept is the CDR3, 48 bases in frame from the first base. CDR1 and CDR2 (KGHDR, SFDVKD) derive from the germline V gene. The sample's time point label, in plain terms: baseline before first vaccination. Vaccinee samples were obtained from the UK trials COV001 and COV002, which included a single-blind randomized controlled phase 2/3 trial of AZD1222 (ChAdOx1 nCoV-19) in healthy adults. For TCRbeta chain sequencing, PBMC samples from trial participants were taken at day 0 and at day 28 after the second dose.

The data derive from a study of T cell responses to AZD1222 COVID-19 vaccine (dated by TCRdb to about 2021). Some background on the complete study: Because spike-specific TCR depth and breadth did not differ between the two schedules, AZD1222 recipients who got a second dose at roughly 4 weeks were pooled with those who got a second dose at roughly 12 weeks. A total of approximately 230 trial participants underwent TCR sequencing, of whom about 210 received two doses of AZD1222 and some 25 received two doses of the MenACWY control vaccine. Enrollment into the trials was organized by age into subgroups of 18-55, 56-69 and 70-plus years, and those subgroups contained around 150, 28 and 57 TCR-sequenced participants, respectively. On the study overall, not on this receptor specifically: After two AZD1222 doses, both the breadth and the depth of spike-specific TCRs were significantly higher than at day 0 and than in MenACWY recipients. In the small 56-69-year group, the increase in depth fell short of significance, most likely because of low power. Reportedly, close to half of the unique spike-specific TCRs recognized epitopes lying outside the regions that are mutated in the B.1.351 and B.1.1.7 variants. Conclusions about previously exposed vaccinees were limited because only six AZD1222 recipients were SARS-CoV-2 seropositive at baseline. Because no day 14 peak-response samples were available, the repertoires could be characterized only after the peak T cell response. Participants were mostly white British, with more females than males. The authors suggested clonal diversity may have been underestimated. CD4 TCRs associated with the vaccine covered the entire spike protein, and the dominant responses were in regions 160-218 and 743-854.

The CDR3 regions of human TCRbeta chains were subjected to immunosequencing. Per the authors' processing: Repertoire TCRs were matched against a reference library of SARS-CoV-2-specific TCRs generated with the MIRA antigen-specificity platform. Breadth was defined as the fraction of unique TCRs that were SARS-CoV-2-associated. Depth was defined as the fraction of total T cells that were SARS-CoV-2-associated. Using the MIRA data, each spike-specific TCR was assigned both to the spike region to which the TCR was reactive and to a CD4 or CD8 class. Log10-transformed breadth and depth values were compared by one-way ANOVA with Sidak's multiple comparisons tests. Sourced from immuneACCESS, this table was stored by TCRdb with only in-frame sequences that have V and J called. A share of the clones is absent; for the studies checked, an unresolved V gene accounts for under half, and the remainder has no known explanation. Clonal size and the V and J genes are those of that table, whereas D and trimming came from the DNA. Recorded for this sample are some 120,000 clones; 87% of them occurred a single time. The biggest ten clones account for more than 9% of the sample.

Specimen: peripheral blood, collected on day 0 of AZD1222 vaccination. This receptor was obtained from an adult in good health. This receptor chain uses TRBV24-1 and TRBJ2-1; 8 central bases correspond to TRBD1. CDR3 region: CATSAATGETYNEQFF. The nucleotides read TGTGCCACCAGTGCCGCGACAGGGGAAACCTACAATGAGCAGTTCTTC.